This T cell receptor (beta chain) stems from a study of Graves' ophthalmopathy and Graves' hyperthyroidism. Study observations and caveats: The blood repertoire also included most expanded thyroid clonotypes above 0.001 frequency. Sensitivity of roughly 64% and specificity of approximately 72% were achieved by the model that predicted ophthalmopathy progression.

Amplification targeted the TCR beta CDR3 regions, with RNA transcripts as the source material. HTBI-primed RT-PCR formed the first round, and a multiplex PCR formed the second. TCRdb re-called the multiplex PCR reads with MiXCR, one entry per CDR3 protein. Of about 640,000 distinct CDR3 sequences listed, more than 40% are singletons. This clonotype was picked up many times. Its antigen is not identified. V shed 5 bases and J shed 0 bases, with 11 bases lying between them. Germline V gives CDR1 SGHTA, CDR2 FQGNSA. This CDR3 is 16 amino acids long. This clonotype was obtained from an adult man with Graves' ophthalmopathy. V is TRBV7-2 and J is TRBJ2-6; no definite D call. The sequenced material came from peripheral blood. The CDR3 coding sequence is TGTGCCAGCAGCGCCCGACCGATCTCTGGGGCCAACGTCCTGACTTTC. As protein: CASSARPISGANVLTF.